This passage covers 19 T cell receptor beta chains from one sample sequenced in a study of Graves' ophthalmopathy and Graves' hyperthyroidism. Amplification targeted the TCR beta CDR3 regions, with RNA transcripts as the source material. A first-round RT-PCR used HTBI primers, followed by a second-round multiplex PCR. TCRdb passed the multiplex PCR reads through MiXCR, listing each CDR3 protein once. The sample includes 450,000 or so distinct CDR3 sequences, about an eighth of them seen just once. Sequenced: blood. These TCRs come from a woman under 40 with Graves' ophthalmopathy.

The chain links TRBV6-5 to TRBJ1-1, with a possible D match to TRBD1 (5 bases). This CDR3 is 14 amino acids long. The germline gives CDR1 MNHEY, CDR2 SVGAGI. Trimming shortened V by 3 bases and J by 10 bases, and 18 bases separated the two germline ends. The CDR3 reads CASSYGSPRDGAFF. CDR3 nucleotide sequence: TGTGCCAGCAGTTATGGTTCGCCCCGGGACGGAGCTTTCTTT.

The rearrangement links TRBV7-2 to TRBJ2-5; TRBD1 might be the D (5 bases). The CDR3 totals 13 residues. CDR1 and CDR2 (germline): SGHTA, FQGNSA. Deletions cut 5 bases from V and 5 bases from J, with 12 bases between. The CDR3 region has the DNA TGTGCCAGCAGCCTGGACATTTGGGAGACCCAGTACTTC. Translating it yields CASSLDIWETQYF.

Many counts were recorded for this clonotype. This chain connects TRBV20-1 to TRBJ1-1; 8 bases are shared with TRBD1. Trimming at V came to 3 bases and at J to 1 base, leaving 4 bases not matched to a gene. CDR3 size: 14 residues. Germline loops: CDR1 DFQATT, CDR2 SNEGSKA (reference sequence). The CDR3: CSASWTGPNTEAFF. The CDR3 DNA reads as TGCAGTGCTAGTTGGACAGGGCCGAACACTGAAGCTTTCTTT.

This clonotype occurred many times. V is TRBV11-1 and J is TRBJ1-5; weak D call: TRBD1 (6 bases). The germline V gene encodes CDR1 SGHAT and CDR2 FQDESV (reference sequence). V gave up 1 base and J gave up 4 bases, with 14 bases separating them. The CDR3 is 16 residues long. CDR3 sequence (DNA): TGTGCCAGCAGCTTAGTGTTGGGGGCACTGAATCAGCCCCAGCATTTT. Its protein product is CASSLVLGALNQPQHF.

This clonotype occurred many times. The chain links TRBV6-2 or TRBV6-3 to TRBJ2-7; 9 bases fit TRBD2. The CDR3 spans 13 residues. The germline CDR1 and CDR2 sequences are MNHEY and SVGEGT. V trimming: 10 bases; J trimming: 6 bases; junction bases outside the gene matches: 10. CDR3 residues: CATFSGSLGEQYF. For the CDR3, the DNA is TGTGCCACCTTTAGCGGGAGTCTAGGCGAGCAGTACTTC.

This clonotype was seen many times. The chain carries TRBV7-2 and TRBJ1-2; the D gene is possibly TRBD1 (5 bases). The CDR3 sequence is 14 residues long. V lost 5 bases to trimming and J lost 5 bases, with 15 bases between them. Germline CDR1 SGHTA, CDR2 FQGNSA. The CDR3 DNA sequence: TGTGCCAGCAGCAGGCGCCTGGGGGGGTATGGCTACACCTTC. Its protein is CASSRRLGGYGYTF.

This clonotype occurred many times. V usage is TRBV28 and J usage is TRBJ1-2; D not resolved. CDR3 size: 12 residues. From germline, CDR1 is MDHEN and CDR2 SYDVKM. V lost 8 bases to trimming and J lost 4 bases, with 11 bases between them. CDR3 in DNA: TGTGCCAGCGTGGGCGGGATCTATGGCTACACCTTC. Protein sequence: CASVGGIYGYTF.

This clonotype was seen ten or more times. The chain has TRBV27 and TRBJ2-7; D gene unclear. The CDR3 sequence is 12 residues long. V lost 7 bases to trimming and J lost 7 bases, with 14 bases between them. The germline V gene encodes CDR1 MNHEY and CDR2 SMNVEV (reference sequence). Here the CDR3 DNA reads TGTGCCAGCAAGAACCACCTACGGGAGCAGTACTTC. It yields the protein CASKNHLREQYF.

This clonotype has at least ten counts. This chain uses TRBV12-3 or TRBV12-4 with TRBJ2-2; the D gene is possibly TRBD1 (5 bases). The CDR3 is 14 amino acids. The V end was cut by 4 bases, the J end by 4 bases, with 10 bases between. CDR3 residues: CASSSSDSTGELFF. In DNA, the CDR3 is TGTGCCAGCAGTTCGTCAGACAGCACCGGGGAGCTGTTTTTT.

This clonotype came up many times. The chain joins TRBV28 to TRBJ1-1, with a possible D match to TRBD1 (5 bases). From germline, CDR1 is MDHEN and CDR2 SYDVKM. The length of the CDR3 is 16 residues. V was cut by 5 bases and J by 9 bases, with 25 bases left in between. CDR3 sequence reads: CASSEATAGRVRKAFF. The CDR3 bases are TGTGCCAGCAGTGAGGCGACCGCGGGGCGGGTAAGAAAAGCTTTCTTT. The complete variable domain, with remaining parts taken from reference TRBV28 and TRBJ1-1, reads DVKVTQSSRYLVKRTGEKVFLECVQDMDHENMFWYRQDPGLGLRLIYFSYDVKMKEKGDIPEGYSVSREKKERFSLILESASTNQTSMYLCASSEATAGRVRKAFFGQGTRLTVV.

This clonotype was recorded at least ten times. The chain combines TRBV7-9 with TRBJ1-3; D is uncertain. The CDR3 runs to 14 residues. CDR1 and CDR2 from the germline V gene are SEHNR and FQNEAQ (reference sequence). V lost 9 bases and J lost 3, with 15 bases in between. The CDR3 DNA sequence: TGTGCCAGTCTGCGGGGAAACTTTGGAAACACCATATATTTT. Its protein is CASLRGNFGNTIYF.

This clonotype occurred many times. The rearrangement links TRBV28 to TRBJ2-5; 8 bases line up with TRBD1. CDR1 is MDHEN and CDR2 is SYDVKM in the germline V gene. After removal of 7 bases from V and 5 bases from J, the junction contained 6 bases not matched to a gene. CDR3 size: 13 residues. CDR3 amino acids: CASKAGGEETQYF. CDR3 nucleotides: TGTGCCAGCAAAGCAGGGGGCGAGGAGACCCAGTACTTC.

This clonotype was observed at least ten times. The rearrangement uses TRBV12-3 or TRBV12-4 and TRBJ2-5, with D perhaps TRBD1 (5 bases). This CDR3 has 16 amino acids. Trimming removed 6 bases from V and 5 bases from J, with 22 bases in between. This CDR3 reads CASSPTKGVGVETQYF. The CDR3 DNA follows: TGTGCCAGCAGCCCAACGAAAGGGGTAGGGGTGGAGACCCAGTACTTC.

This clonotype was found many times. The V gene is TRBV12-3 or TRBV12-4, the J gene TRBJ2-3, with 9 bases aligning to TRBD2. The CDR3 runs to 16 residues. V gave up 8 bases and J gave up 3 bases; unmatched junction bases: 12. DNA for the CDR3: TGTGCCAGCGGGGCGGGAGGGCCTCGAGAGACAGATACGCAGTATTTT. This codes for CASGAGGPRETDTQYF.

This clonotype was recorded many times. The CDR3 loop reads CASRPGQGTYEQYF. The CDR3, as DNA: TGTGCCAGCAGACCGGGACAGGGGACCTACGAGCAGTACTTC. The rearrangement uses TRBV6-1 and TRBJ2-7; 10 bases are a match to TRBD1. Germline V lookup: CDR1 MNHNS, CDR2 SASEGT. The V and J ends lost 6 bases and 2 bases, in that order; junction bases with no gene match: 4. This CDR3 is built from 14 residues.

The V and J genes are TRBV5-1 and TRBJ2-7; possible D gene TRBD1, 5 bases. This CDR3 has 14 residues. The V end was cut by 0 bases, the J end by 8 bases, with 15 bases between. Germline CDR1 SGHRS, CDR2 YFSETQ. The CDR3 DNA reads TGCGCCAGCAGCTTGGCCGGGCAGGGTAGCAAGCAGTACTTC. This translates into CASSLAGQGSKQYF. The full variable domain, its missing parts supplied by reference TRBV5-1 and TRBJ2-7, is KAGVTQTPRYLIKTRGQQVTLSCSPISGHRSVSWYQQTPGQGLQFLFEYFSETQRNKGNFPGRFSGRQFSNSRSEMNVSTLELGDSALYLCASSLAGQGSKQYFGPGTRLTVT.

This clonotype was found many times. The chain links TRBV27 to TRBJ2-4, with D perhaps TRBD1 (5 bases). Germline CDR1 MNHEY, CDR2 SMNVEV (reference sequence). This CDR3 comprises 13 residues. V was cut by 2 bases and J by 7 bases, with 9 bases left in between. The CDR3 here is CASSLTGGNIQYF. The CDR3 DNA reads TGTGCCAGCAGTTTAACAGGTGGGAACATTCAGTACTTC.

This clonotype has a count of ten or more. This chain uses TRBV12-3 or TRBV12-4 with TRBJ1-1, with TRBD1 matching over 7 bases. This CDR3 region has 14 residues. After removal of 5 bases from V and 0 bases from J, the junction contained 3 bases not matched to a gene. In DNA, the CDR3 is TGTGCCAGCAGTACACAGGGGATGAACACTGAAGCTTTCTTT. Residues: CASSTQGMNTEAFF.

CDR3 region: CASSPTGGREQYF. Written as DNA, the CDR3 is TGTGCCAGTAGTCCGACAGGGGGCAGGGAGCAGTACTTC. The chain carries TRBV19 and TRBJ2-7; 10 nucleotides align to TRBD1. The germline gives CDR1 LNHDA, CDR2 SQIVND (reference sequence). The CDR3 extends over 13 amino acids. J lost 7 bases, V lost 5 bases, and 5 bases had no gene match.